A single sample is the source of the 32 T cell receptor beta chains below, sequenced in a study of blood T cell repertoires in COVID-19. Assay: immunoSEQ multiplex PCR; the TCRdb copy retains only in-frame clones and omits some. The sample holds fewer than 90,000 clones; about four fifths are singletons and the top ten take roughly 6%. The sequenced sample was peripheral blood. The receptors stem from a man in his sixties or seventies with COVID-19, enrolled during active disease.

As concerns this clone: The germline gene is not matched at one end of the junction; a read error may be the cause. The rearrangement uses TRBV7-2 and TRBJ2-7, with D possibly being TRBD2 (5 bases). The CDR3 totals 13 residues. CDR1 and CDR2 (germline): SGHTA, FQGNSA. CDR3 region: CASSLELTTWRVF. CDR3 in DNA: TGTGCCAGCAGCTTAGAGTTGACTACATGGCGGGTCTTC.

This chain links TRBV3-1 (or the pseudogene TRBV3-2) with TRBJ1-2; 9 bases line up with TRBD1. CDR1 and CDR2 from the germline V gene are LGHDT and YNNKEL (reference sequence). The CDR3 spans 14 residues. V lost 4 bases, J lost 6 bases, and 6 bases stayed unmatched. CDR3 coding DNA: TGTGCCAGCAGCCCGGGGACAGGGATACATGGCTACACCTTC. Translation: CASSPGTGIHGYTF.

The chain uses TRBV19 and TRBJ2-7; TRBD2 aligns across 7 bases. Germline lookup yields CDR1 LNHDA and CDR2 SQIVND (reference sequence). V was clipped by 6 bases and J by 0 bases; unmatched bases: 2. The CDR3 is 13 amino acids. The CDR3 region is CASRRESSYEQYF. The CDR3 region has the DNA TGTGCCAGTAGGCGGGAGAGCTCCTACGAGCAGTACTTC.

The chain links TRBV18 to TRBJ2-1; 15 nucleotides line up with TRBD2. V shed 5 bases, J shed 9 bases, and the junction held 2 bases outside the gene matches. CDR1 KGHSH and CDR2 LQKENI come from the germline V gene. CDR3 length: 14 amino acids. CDR3 bases: TGTGCCAGCTCATTGGGACTAGCGGGAGGTGAGCAGTTCTTC. Its translation: CASSLGLAGGEQFF.

The chain carries TRBV10-1 and TRBJ2-3, with a weak D call TRBD1 (6 bases). Looked up from germline, CDR1 is WNHNN and CDR2 is SYGVQD (reference sequence). The CDR3 covers 15 residues. V was shortened by 0 bases and J by 4 bases, with 11 bases between the two germline ends. For the CDR3, the DNA is TGCGCCAGCAGTGAGTCGAGGGGGTTCGCAGATACGCAGTATTTT. Its protein is CASSESRGFADTQYF.

The CDR3 sequence is CASKLDRVTYGYTF. The DNA for the CDR3 is TGTGCCAGTAAGCTTGACAGGGTAACGTACGGCTACACCTTC. The J gene is TRBJ1-2, the V gene TRBV19, with 7 positions matching TRBD1. This CDR3 is built from 14 residues. CDR1 is LNHDA and CDR2 is SQIVND in the germline V gene (reference sequence). Trimming took 7 bases from V and 8 from J; bases not matched to a gene: 13. The full variable domain, completed using reference TRBV19 and TRBJ1-2, is DGGITQSPKYLFRKEGQNVTLSCEQNLNHDAMYWYRQDPGQGLRLIYYSQIVNDFQKGDIAEGYSVSREKKESFPLTVTSAQKNPTAFYLCASKLDRVTYGYTFGSGTRLTVV.

J is TRBJ2-3 and V is TRBV6-6; TRBD2 matches 7 bases. CDR1 and CDR2 from the germline V gene are MNHNY and SVGAGI (reference sequence). With 2 bases clipped from V and 4 bases from J, the junction kept 6 bases outside the gene matches. The CDR3 has 15 residues. CDR3 sequence (DNA): TGTGCCAGCAGTTACGCGGCGGGGGTCGCAGATACGCAGTATTTT. Protein sequence: CASSYAAGVADTQYF.

J is TRBJ1-6 and V is TRBV19, with D uncertain. Trimming pared 6 bases from V and 9 bases from J, leaving 18 bases between. The CDR3 spans 15 residues. The germline CDR1 and CDR2 sequences are LNHDA and SQIVND (reference sequence). The CDR3 loop is CASRSTPGLASPLHF. The CDR3 DNA follows: TGTGCCAGTAGATCCACTCCGGGGTTGGCTTCACCCCTCCACTTT.

The rearrangement links TRBV4-1 to TRBJ1-2; TRBD1 might be the D (6 bases). The CDR3 runs 15 residues. Per the germline V gene, CDR1 is MGHRA and CDR2 is YSYEKL. V was cut by 1 base and J by 3 bases, with 12 bases left in between. CDR3 residues: CASSQGGGRDYGYTF. Here the CDR3 DNA reads TGCGCCAGCAGCCAAGGCGGGGGCAGAGACTATGGCTACACCTTC.

The chain joins TRBV7-9 to TRBJ2-1, with D tentatively TRBD1 (5 bases). Between the trimmed V and J ends, which lost 5 bases and 1 base, there was a span of 12 bases. Germline loops: CDR1 SEHNR, CDR2 FQNEAQ (reference sequence). The CDR3 spans 15 residues. The CDR3 DNA reads TGTGCCAGCAGCCCCAGGGTTAATTCCTACAATGAGCAGTTCTTC. Protein: CASSPRVNSYNEQFF. The complete variable domain, with remaining parts taken from reference TRBV7-9 and TRBJ2-1, reads DTGVSQNPRHKITKRGQNVTFRCDPISEHNRLYWYRQTLGQGPEFLTYFQNEAQLEKSRLLSDRFSAERPKGSFSTLEIQRTEQGDSAMYLCASSPRVNSYNEQFFGPGTRLTVL.

Here the CDR3 reads CASSILEGADGELFF. CDR3 coding DNA: TGTGCCAGCAGCATACTCGAGGGGGCCGACGGGGAGCTGTTTTTT. V usage is TRBV9 and J usage is TRBJ2-2; 7 bases fit TRBD1. Per germline, CDR1 SGDLS and CDR2 YYNGEE. After removal of 4 bases from V and 7 bases from J, the junction contained 10 bases not matched to a gene. This CDR3 region has 15 residues.

The chain couples TRBV2 to TRBJ2-3; 14 positions agree with TRBD2. This CDR3 is built from 16 residues. J was trimmed by 13 bases and V by 7 bases; bases with no gene match: 16. CDR1 and CDR2 (germline): SNHLY, FYNNEI. CDR3 in DNA: TGTGCCAGCACCGGACCGGGACTAGCGGGGGCCGGGTTAGAGTATTTT. It yields the protein CASTGPGLAGAGLEYF.

The V gene is TRBV28, the J gene TRBJ1-5; 11 positions agree with TRBD1. The CDR3 runs to 15 residues. J gave up 4 bases and V 6 bases, and 5 bases lay outside the gene matches. Germline-derived CDR1 and CDR2 are MDHEN and SYDVKM. The CDR3 nucleotides read TGTGCCAGCAGCTCCGGGACAGGGGGGAATCAGCCCCAGCATTTT. This translates into CASSSGTGGNQPQHF.

This clone was detected only once. The J gene is TRBJ1-2, the V gene TRBV6-2 or TRBV6-3, with TRBD1 identical over 7 bases. CDR1 is MNHEY, CDR2 SVGEGT, per germline. This CDR3 is 14 amino acids long. With V trimmed by 4 bases and J by 5 bases, 7 bases remained unmatched. This chain's CDR3 is CASSSTLQGYGYTF. The CDR3 bases are TGTGCCAGCAGTTCGACCCTACAGGGGTATGGCTACACCTTC.

The V call is TRBV25-1, the J call TRBJ1-6; possibly TRBD1 for D (5 bases). The CDR3 is 15 residues long. V shed 1 base and J shed 5 bases, with 9 bases lying between them. CDR1 and CDR2 (germline): MGHDK, SYGVNS. CDR3 residues: CASSELAGHNSPLHF. In nucleotides, the CDR3 is TGTGCCAGCAGTGAATTGGCAGGGCATAATTCACCCCTCCACTTT.

V is TRBV20-1 and J is TRBJ1-2, with TRBD1 matching over 10 bases. Germline V gene data show CDR1 as DFQATT and CDR2 as SNEGSKA (reference sequence). J lost 6 bases, V lost 3 bases, and 1 base had no gene match. There are 12 residues in the CDR3. The CDR3 coding sequence is TGCAGTGCTAGTGACAGGGGGCATGGCTACACCTTC. Translation: CSASDRGHGYTF.

V is TRBV15 and J is TRBJ2-7, with D possibly being TRBD1 (6 bases). CDR1 LNHNV and CDR2 YYDKDF come from the germline V gene (reference sequence). The V gene lost 1 base and the J gene lost 0 bases, with 10 bases spanning the gap. CDR3 length: 15 amino acids. The CDR3 DNA sequence: TGTGCCACCAGCAGAGCAGGGGTAAGCTCCTACGAGCAGTACTTC. Its translation: CATSRAGVSSYEQYF. Complete variable domain (other parts from reference TRBV15 and TRBJ2-7): DAMVIQNPRYQVTQFGKPVTLSCSQTLNHNVMYWYQQKSSQAPKLLFHYYDKDFNNEADTPDNFQSRRPNTSFCFLDIRSPGLGDTAMYLCATSRAGVSSYEQYFGPGTRLTVT.

The genes are TRBV7-8 and TRBJ2-3; possibly TRBD1 for D (6 bases). The CDR3 runs to 14 residues. Between the trimmed V and J ends, which lost 6 bases and 7 bases, there was a span of 17 bases. Germline-derived CDR1 and CDR2 are SGHVS and FQNEAQ. CDR3 bases: TGTGCCAGCAGTTGGGGGCGCCTAGGTAATACGCAGTATTTT. Protein product: CASSWGRLGNTQYF.

The rearrangement links TRBV6-5 to TRBJ2-7, with D maybe TRBD2 (5 bases). Trimming pared 7 bases from V and 4 bases from J, leaving 20 bases between. The CDR3 consists of 15 residues. Germline V gene data show CDR1 as MNHEY and CDR2 as SVGAGI. In nucleotides, the CDR3 is TGTGCCAGCAAAGAGACGGAGCGGAGATATTACGAGCAGTACTTC. Amino acids: CASKETERRYYEQYF.

Only one count was recorded for this clone. The chain combines TRBV7-2 with TRBJ1-6; D possibly corresponds to TRBD1 (6 bases). V was pared by 1 base and J by 7 bases, with 11 bases between. Germline assignment: CDR1 SGHTA and CDR2 FQGNSA. This CDR3 region has 15 residues. The CDR3 spells CASSLDGQTNSPLHF. CDR3 nucleotides: TGTGCCAGCAGCTTAGACGGACAGACCAATTCACCCCTCCACTTT.

This clone came up once. The CDR3: CASSILRTGGTGELFF. As DNA, the CDR3 is TGTGCCAGCAGTATCCTCAGGACAGGAGGCACCGGGGAGCTGTTTTTT. The chain has TRBV27 and TRBJ2-2; 7 nucleotides agree with TRBD1. The germline V gene has CDR1 MNHEY and CDR2 SMNVEV (reference sequence). This CDR3 spans 16 amino acids. V gave up 5 bases and J gave up 4 bases; unmatched junction bases: 10.

This chain uses TRBV6-5 with TRBJ1-1, with 7 bases fitting TRBD1. Losses at the gene ends were 6 bases for V and 0 bases for J; bases not matched to a gene: 4. There are 14 residues in the CDR3. Germline assignment: CDR1 MNHEY and CDR2 SVGAGI. Here the CDR3 reads CASSPGGMNTEAFF. CDR3 in DNA: TGTGCCAGCAGCCCAGGGGGGATGAACACTGAAGCTTTCTTT.

The chain combines TRBV9 with TRBJ1-4; 11 nucleotides line up with TRBD1. CDR1 SGDLS and CDR2 YYNGEE come from the germline V gene. With V trimmed by 4 bases and J by 8 bases, 7 bases remained unmatched. This CDR3 spans 15 amino acids. The CDR3 DNA reads TGTGCCAGCAGCAGGACCGGGACAGGGGGAGAAAAACTGTTTTTT. It specifies CASSRTGTGGEKLFF.

The CDR3 here is CASSQVSGRGETQYF. The CDR3 DNA reads as TGCGCCAGCAGCCAAGTGAGCGGGAGGGGGGAGACCCAGTACTTC. The chain is built from TRBV4-3 and TRBJ2-5, with 10 positions matching TRBD2. CDR1 is LGHNA, CDR2 YSLEER, per germline. The CDR3 consists of 15 residues. V trimming: 1 base; J trimming: 5 bases; junction bases outside the gene matches: 4.

The chain employs TRBV5-5 and TRBJ2-7, with D tentatively TRBD2 (6 bases). The length of the CDR3 is 15 residues. The V end was cut by 1 base, the J end by 7 bases, with 18 bases between. The V gene's germline CDR1 is SGHKS and CDR2 YYEKEE (reference sequence). The CDR3 reads CASSLRRDYLWEQYF. The CDR3 coding sequence is TGTGCCAGCAGCTTGAGGCGGGATTACCTATGGGAGCAGTACTTC.

V and J are TRBV9 and TRBJ1-2; 9 positions match TRBD1. CDR3 length: 12 amino acids. The V gene's germline CDR1 is SGDLS and CDR2 YYNGEE. V lost 7 bases to trimming and J lost 8 bases; unmatched junction nucleotides: 6. CDR3 DNA: TGTGCCAGCTCCGGACAGGGGAAAGGCTACACCTTC. Its translation is CASSGQGKGYTF.

This chain connects TRBV21-1 to TRBJ1-5. TRBV21-1 is an annotated pseudogene. CDR3 length equals 10 residues. CDR3 bases: TGTGCCAGCAGCTCTGAGCCCCAGCATTTT. This sequence encodes CASSSEPQHF.

V usage is TRBV11-2 and J usage is TRBJ1-1; D is ambiguous. The ends were cut back, 5 bases at V and 0 bases at J, with 7 bases in the middle. The germline V gene has CDR1 SGHAT and CDR2 FQNNGV. CDR3 length: 13 amino acids. Here the CDR3 reads CASSPRVNTEAFF. Here the CDR3 DNA reads TGTGCCAGCAGCCCCCGGGTGAACACTGAAGCTTTCTTT.

The chain employs TRBV7-7 and TRBJ2-3; a weak D match, TRBD1 (6 bases). The CDR3 spans 11 residues. The germline gives CDR1 SSHAT, CDR2 FNYEAQ (reference sequence). DNA of the CDR3: TGTGCTAGCTCCCAGGGGGATACGCAGTATTTT. It translates to CASSQGDTQYF.

The chain links TRBV20-1 to TRBJ2-3; a possible D gene is TRBD2 (6 bases). This CDR3 has 10 amino acids. From germline, CDR1 is DFQATT and CDR2 SNEGSKA (reference sequence). V lost 6 bases and J 8 bases, leaving 9 bases between the germline ends. CDR3 residues: CSAGSATQYF. CDR3 nucleotides: TGCAGTGCCGGGAGTGCTACGCAGTATTTT.

On this clone: Compared with germline, one end of the junction differs, possibly owing to a read error. The CDR3 sequence: CASEGSHNEQFF. The CDR3, as DNA: TGTGCCAGCGAGGGCTCCCACAATGAGCAGTTCTTC. This chain connects TRBV3-1 (or the pseudogene TRBV3-2) to TRBJ2-1; D perhaps matches TRBD2 (5 bases). The germline V gene encodes CDR1 LGHDT and CDR2 YNNKEL (reference sequence). The CDR3 sequence is 12 residues long.

The chain employs TRBV5-4 and TRBJ2-3, with 10 bases lining up with TRBD1. Germline V gene sequence: CDR1 SGHNT, CDR2 YYREEE (reference sequence). The CDR3 consists of 16 residues. V gave up 4 bases and J gave up 2 bases; unmatched junction bases: 7. Here the CDR3 reads CASSPGTGEFTDTQYF. The CDR3 DNA sequence: TGTGCCAGCAGCCCTGGGACAGGGGAATTCACAGATACGCAGTATTTT.